The clone carrying this T cell receptor (beta chain) is medium-sized (0.01 to 0.1%). The sample belongs to a study of CD8 T cells in ankylosing spondylitis. This CDR3 is 16 amino acids long. Trimming left V 4 bases short and J 4 bases short, with 20 bases between. From germline, CDR1 is SGDLS and CDR2 YYNGEE. TCRdb itself ran the 5' RACE reads through MiXCR, one entry per CDR3 protein. The data show 9,900 or so distinct CDR3 sequences, under 6.5% seen once. This receptor was identified in a female donor with ankylosing spondylitis or in good health (not recorded which). The sample was blood, either unsorted or a sorted T cell fraction (not recorded which). The chain uses TRBV9 and TRBJ1-2; tentative D call: TRBD1 (5 bases). This CDR3 is CASSSTGTFFFYGYTF. CDR3 DNA: TGTGCCAGCAGCTCGACCGGGACCTTCTTTTTCTATGGCTACACCTTC. Complete variable domain (other parts from reference TRBV9 and TRBJ1-2): DSGVTQTPKHLITATGQRVTLRCSPRSGDLSVYWYQQSLDQGLQFLIQYYNGEERAKGNILERFSAQQFPDLHSELNLSSLELGDSALYFCASSSTGTFFFYGYTFGSGTRLTVV.